A selection of T cell receptor beta chains follows, all from one sample in a study of technical replicates of blood from four donors. The data were produced by immunoSEQ multiplex PCR, yet TCRdb's version contains in-frame clones alone and is incomplete. The table records 65,000 to 90,000 clones, approximately 98% of them present only once. Sequencing was carried out using T cells isolated from PBMCs. The receptors were sampled from a human donor in good health. CDR3s include the opening cysteine and the closing phenylalanine or tryptophan. A D gene is named only where the DNA matches it firmly. Expanded clones get a size class; other rows say once, few or many, or leave the size out.

clone_size d_call j_call v_call cdr3_nt cdr3_aa
. . TRBJ2-2 TRBV9 TGTGCCAGCAGCAGGGGCTCCGGTAACACCGGGGAGCTGTTTTTT CASSRGSGNTGELFF
. TRBD2 TRBJ2-5 TRBV19 TGTGCCAGTAGTATAGATCTTACTAGCGGGAGCCGAGAGACCCAGTACTTC CASSIDLTSGSRETQYF
. TRBD1 TRBJ1-5 TRBV13 TGTGCCAGCAGACACCACAATGGGACAGGGTTTCGGCCCCAGCATTTT CASRHHNGTGFRPQHF
. . TRBJ2-7 TRBV7-8 TGTGCCAGCAGCTTGAGCCGGGACTTTACCTACGAGCAGTACTTC CASSLSRDFTYEQYF
. . TRBJ2-7 TRBV28 TGTGCCAGCAGTAGGGGATTCTCCTACGAGCAGTACTTC CASSRGFSYEQYF
. . TRBJ1-4 TRBV27 TGTGCCAGCAGGCCGGGGTTGGCTAATGAAAAACTGTTTTTT CASRPGLANEKLFF
. . TRBJ2-1 TRBV7-3 TGTGCCAGCAGCCTAGCCTTTGGTAGGCACAATGAGCAGTTCTTC CASSLAFGRHNEQFF
. . TRBJ2-7 TRBV11-3 TGTGCCAGCAGCTTAGATCCCTTGGACAGTTACGAGCAGTACTTC CASSLDPLDSYEQYF
. TRBD2 TRBJ2-2 TRBV29-1 TGCAGCGTTAAACTAGCGGGAGACGGGGAGCTGTTTTTT CSVKLAGDGELFF
. . TRBJ2-5 TRBV6-1 TGTGCCAGCAGTCTTCGTTCGACTAGTCGAGAGACCCAGTACTTC CASSLRSTSRETQYF
once TRBD1 TRBJ2-3 TRBV7-9 TGTGCCAGCAGCTTGGGACAGGGTGGACCAGATACGCAGTATTTT CASSLGQGGPDTQYF
. . TRBJ2-2 TRBV27 TGTGCCAGCAGTTTCCTAGTTGACAGGTACACCGGGGAGCTGTTTTTT CASSFLVDRYTGELFF
. TRBD2 TRBJ2-1 TRBV7-2 TGTGCCAGCGCCAGGGGCGGGAGGGCTAGGAATGAGCAGTTCTTC CASARGGRARNEQFF
. . TRBJ2-1 TRBV27 TGTGCCAAGCACAATGAGCAGTTCTTC CAKHNEQFF
. . TRBJ2-2 TRBV2 TGTGCCAGCAGGGGGCGCCCGGGCACCGGGGAGCTGTTTTTT CASRGRPGTGELFF
. . TRBJ1-2 TRBV5-8 TGTGCCAGCGATTGGGGAGCTAACTATGGCTACACCTTC CASDWGANYGYTF
. TRBD1 TRBJ2-3 TRBV30 TGTGCCTGGGCAGGGGGCCCAGATACGCAGTATTTT CAWAGGPDTQYF
once TRBD1 TRBJ2-2 TRBV15 TGTGCCACCAGCAGAGGACAGGGAGCGAACACCGGGGAGCTGTTTTTT CATSRGQGANTGELFF
. TRBD1 TRBJ1-2 TRBV10-3 TGTGCCGTAACAGGGGGAATAGGCTACACCTTC CAVTGGIGYTF
once . TRBJ1-1 TRBV7-8 TGTGCCAGCAGCTTAGTCGGGGTATCAGCTTTCTTT CASSLVGVSAFF
. . TRBJ1-2 TRBV28 TGTGCCAGCAGTTTCGAGGGCACTGGCTATGGCTACACCTTC CASSFEGTGYGYTF
. . TRBJ2-2 TRBV11-3 TGTGCCAGCAGCTCAATATGGACAGAACTTACCGGGGAGCTGTTTTTT CASSSIWTELTGELFF
. . TRBJ2-3 TRBV9 TGTGCCAGCAGAGAATCAGGAGGAAGTAGCACAGATACGCAGTATTTT CASRESGGSSTDTQYF
. . TRBJ2-1 TRBV7-9 TGTGCCAGCAGCCGACAGGCCACCTACAATGAGCAGTTCTTC CASSRQATYNEQFF
. . TRBJ1-1 TRBV21-1 TGTGCCAGCAGCAAGGCACCGACAATGAACACTGAAGCTTTCTTT CASSKAPTMNTEAFF
once . TRBJ1-1 TRBV11-2 TGTGCCAGCAGCCGCAGGGGGAACACTGAAGCTTTCTTT CASSRRGNTEAFF
. TRBD2 TRBJ2-1 TRBV10-3 TGTGCCATCAGTGTTACACTAGCGGGAGGAGTAGATGAGCAGTTCTTC CAISVTLAGGVDEQFF
. . TRBJ2-2 TRBV29-1 TGCAGCGTTGATTACAGGGACACCGGGGAGCTGTTTTTT CSVDYRDTGELFF
. TRBD1 TRBJ2-7 TRBV28 TGTGCCAGCAGTCACCTACGGACAGGTTCATACGAGCAGTACTTC CASSHLRTGSYEQYF
. . TRBJ1-1 TRBV4-1 TGCGCCAGCAGCCAATCCTCAGGGGAAAGGACTGAAGCTTTCTTT CASSQSSGERTEAFF
. . TRBJ1-5 TRBV19 TGTGCCAGTTCTGATACAGGGTACAATCAGCCCCAGCATTTT CASSDTGYNQPQHF
once TRBD1 TRBJ2-7 TRBV4-3 TGCGCCAGCAGCCAGGATTGGACAGGTTACGAGCAGTACTTC CASSQDWTGYEQYF
. TRBD1 TRBJ2-7 TRBV10-3 TGTGCCATCAGTGAGTCAGGACAGGATTACGAGCAGTACTTC CAISESGQDYEQYF
. . TRBJ1-2 TRBV5-5 TGTGCCAGCAGCTTGCAGGGGAACGATGGCTACACCTTC CASSLQGNDGYTF
. TRBD2 TRBJ2-7 TRBV19 TGTGCCAGCAAGAGGACTAGATCCTACGAGCAGTACTTC CASKRTRSYEQYF
. . TRBJ2-7 TRBV5-4 TGTGCCAGCGGCAGGGTTATAGGGTCCTACGAGCAGTACTTC CASGRVIGSYEQYF
. . TRBJ2-6 TRBV4-3 TGCGCCAGCAGCCAAGACCTATCTGGGGCCAACGTCCTGACTTTC CASSQDLSGANVLTF
. TRBD2 TRBJ2-1 TRBV27 TGTGCCAGCAGTTTCTGGCTAGCGGGAGATTATGAGCAGTTCTTC CASSFWLAGDYEQFF
. . TRBJ2-6 TRBV19 TGTGCCAGTAACCCCCTGAGCTCTGGGGCCAACGTCCTGACTTTC CASNPLSSGANVLTF
. TRBD1 TRBJ2-5 TRBV10-1 TGCGCCAGCAGTGATGGGACAGGAGGGTGGGAGACCCAGTACTTC CASSDGTGGWETQYF
. TRBD1 TRBJ1-1 TRBV9 TGTGCCAGCAGCGGGACACAGGGGGCGCTGGGAGCTTTCTTT CASSGTQGALGAFF
. . TRBJ1-1 TRBV21-1 TGTGCCAGCAGCAAAGGGCTGGGAGGGGCTGAAGCTTTCTTT CASSKGLGGAEAFF
. TRBD2 TRBJ2-5 TRBV6-1 TGTGCCAGCAGAGTAGCGGGACTCACAGAGACCCAGTACTTC CASRVAGLTETQYF
. . TRBJ2-7 TRBV9 TGTGCCAGCAGCGTAGATTGGGAGACCTACGAGCAGTACTTC CASSVDWETYEQYF
. . TRBJ2-7 TRBV2 TGTGCCAGCTTACAGGGTTTCGAGCAGTACTTC CASLQGFEQYF
. TRBD1 TRBJ2-7 TRBV5-1 TGCGCCAGCAGCTTGGCCCCGGGACAGGGGGAATACGAGCAGTACTTC CASSLAPGQGEYEQYF
. . TRBJ1-2 TRBV13 TGTGCCAGCAGGGATTTAACATACTTTGGCGGCCAGCATGGCTACACCTTC CASRDLTYFGGQHGYTF
. TRBD2 TRBJ2-7 TRBV15 TGTGCCACCAGGTCTACTAGCGGCCTCTACGAGCAGTACTTC CATRSTSGLYEQYF
. . TRBJ2-7 TRBV30 TGTGCCTGGAGTATGACGACTGGCTCCTACGAGCAGTACTTC CAWSMTTGSYEQYF
. . TRBJ2-7 TRBV27 TGTGCCAGCAGTTTATATCTAGGCAGCAGTATCTACGAGCAGTACTTC CASSLYLGSSIYEQYF
. TRBD1 TRBJ2-5 TRBV7-9 TGTGCCAGCAGCTTAGCGACAGGGAAAGAGACCCAGTACTTC CASSLATGKETQYF
. . TRBJ1-5 TRBV11-3 TGTGCCAGCAGTTCGGGCGGGGACGGCAATCAGCCCCAGCATTTT CASSSGGDGNQPQHF
. TRBD1 TRBJ2-3 TRBV5-8 TGTGCCAGCAGCCTCGACAGGGTTAGAACAGATACGCAGTATTTT CASSLDRVRTDTQYF
once . TRBJ1-3 TRBV19 TGTGCCAGTAGTACCCTAGGTGGGTGGCCGTCTGGAAACACCATATATTTT CASSTLGGWPSGNTIYF
. TRBD2 TRBJ2-7 TRBV4-2 TGTGCCAGCAGCCACTCTAGCGGGAGTTCATACGAGCAGTACTTC CASSHSSGSSYEQYF
. . TRBJ2-1 TRBV18 TGTGCCAGCTCACCACAGCCGGGACACAAGAGCTCCTACAATGAGCAGTTCTTC CASSPQPGHKSSYNEQFF